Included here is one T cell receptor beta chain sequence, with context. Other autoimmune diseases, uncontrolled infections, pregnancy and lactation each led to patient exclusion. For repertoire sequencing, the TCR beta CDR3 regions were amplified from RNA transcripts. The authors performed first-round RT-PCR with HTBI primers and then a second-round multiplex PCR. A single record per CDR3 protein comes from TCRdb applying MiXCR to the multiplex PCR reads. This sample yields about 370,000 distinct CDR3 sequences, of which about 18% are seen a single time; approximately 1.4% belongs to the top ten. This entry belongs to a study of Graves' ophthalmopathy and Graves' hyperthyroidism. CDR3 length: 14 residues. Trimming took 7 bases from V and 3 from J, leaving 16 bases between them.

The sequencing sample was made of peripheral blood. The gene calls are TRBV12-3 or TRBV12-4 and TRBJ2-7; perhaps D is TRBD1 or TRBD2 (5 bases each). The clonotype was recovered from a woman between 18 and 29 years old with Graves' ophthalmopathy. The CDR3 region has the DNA TGTGCCAGCACCCTGATTGGGGGTCACTACGAGCAGTACTTC. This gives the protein CASTLIGGHYEQYF.